This T cell receptor (beta chain) was sequenced in a study of CD8 T cells in Susac syndrome (dated 2019 in TCRdb). With respect to the entire study: Whether CD8+ T cell activation and differentiation in Susac syndrome was antigen driven was tested using repertoire sequencing. The clonality of the CD8+ T cell repertoire was compared across approximately 11 healthy donors, around 14 Susac syndrome patients and about 16 multiple sclerosis patients. On the study overall, not on this receptor specifically: The TCR sequencing and HLA analysis was acknowledged to have included a relatively small number of individuals.

RNA was extracted with the RNeasy kit and about 0.5 to 1 ug was reverse transcribed using random hexamers. The immunoSEQ multiplex PCR assay, covering 54 Vbeta and 13 Jbeta segments, was used to amplify TCR beta CDR3 regions. PCR amplification bias was corrected by using a synthetic template baseline for primer optimization and computational correction. Under the source paper's analysis protocol: Reads were annotated to V, D and J genes according to IMGT and were analyzed with immunoSEQ Analyzer, with only productive sequences retained. Clonality was computed as one minus Shannon entropy normalized by log2 of the number of productive unique sequences. For each patient and control, public and private clones were evaluated among the 100 most prevalent clones. A clone was defined as Susac-specific if it was absent from the healthy and MS cohorts, from roughly 990 published viral clones and from other ImmuneACCESS disease sequences. TCRdb reprocessing: public reads trimmed at Q25 with fastp, clones called with MiXCR, in-frame beta chains kept. Each record represents a unique CDR3 protein, reported with the most common genes and DNA among its rows. The V and J calls come from TCRdb's annotation, not from the publication. This sample has 200,000 or so distinct CDR3 sequences in its table, and about 94% of those were observed once. The top ten constitute roughly 0.13% of the sample.

Peripheral blood CD8+ and CD4+ T cells from healthy donors, Susac syndrome patients and multiple sclerosis patients were profiled by high-throughput TCR beta sequencing. Treatment-naive patients with stable or active relapsing-remitting disease fulfilling revised McDonald criteria were used as multiple sclerosis controls. CD8+ TEMRA cells were enriched by FACS, while bulk CD8+ and CD4+ T cells were purified by magnetic negative isolation. Blood was drawn into EDTA tubes, processed within 24 hours, and PBMCs were isolated by density gradient centrifugation. PBMCs destined for TCR sequencing were cryopreserved in liquid nitrogen and later thawed in a 37 °C water bath. The sorted or isolated CD4+, CD8+ and CD8+ TEMRA cells had a purity of 90% or higher. In the case of this clonotype: This clone's antigen is unknown. Per-base quality was not reported, and no clone a single base away is much larger than it.

V trim: 6 bases; J trim: 0 bases; unmatched bases: 2. The CDR3 starts with the cysteine, ends with the phenylalanine, and has 14 residues. Left in the record is the CDR3 DNA by itself, 42 bases read in frame from the first base. The sequence derives from a human donor with multiple sclerosis. The V and J segments used are TRBV12-3 or TRBV12-4 and TRBJ2-3; TRBD2 agrees with 8 junctional bases. The sample consisted of CD8+ T cells from PBMCs. CDR3 loop: CASSPGGSTDTQYF. The sequence in DNA is TGTGCCAGCAGCCCGGGGGGGAGCACAGATACGCAGTATTTT.